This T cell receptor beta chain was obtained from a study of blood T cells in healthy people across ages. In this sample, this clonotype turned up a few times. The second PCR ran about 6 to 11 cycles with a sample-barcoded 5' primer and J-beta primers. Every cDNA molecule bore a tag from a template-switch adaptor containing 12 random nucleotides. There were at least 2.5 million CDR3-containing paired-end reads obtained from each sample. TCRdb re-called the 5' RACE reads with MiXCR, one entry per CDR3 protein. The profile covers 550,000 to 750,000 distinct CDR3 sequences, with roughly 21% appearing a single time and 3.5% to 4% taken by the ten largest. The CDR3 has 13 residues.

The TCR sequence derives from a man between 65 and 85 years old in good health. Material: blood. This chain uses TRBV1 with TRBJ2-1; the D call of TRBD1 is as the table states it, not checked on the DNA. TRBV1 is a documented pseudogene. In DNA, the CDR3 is TGCACCAGCAACCGGGACAGGGACTATGAGCAGTTCTTC. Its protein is CTSNRDRDYEQFF.